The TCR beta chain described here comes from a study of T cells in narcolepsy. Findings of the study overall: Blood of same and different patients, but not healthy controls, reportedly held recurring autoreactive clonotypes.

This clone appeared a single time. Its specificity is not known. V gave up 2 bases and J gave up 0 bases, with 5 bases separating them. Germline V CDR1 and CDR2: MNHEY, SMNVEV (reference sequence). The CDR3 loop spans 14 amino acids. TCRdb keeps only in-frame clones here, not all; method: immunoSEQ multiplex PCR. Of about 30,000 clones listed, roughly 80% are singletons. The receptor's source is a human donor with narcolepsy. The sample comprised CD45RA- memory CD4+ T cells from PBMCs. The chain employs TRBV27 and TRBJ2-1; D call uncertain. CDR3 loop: CASSLQDSYNEQFF. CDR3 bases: TGTGCCAGCAGTTTACAGGACTCCTACAATGAGCAGTTCTTC.